The 17 T cell receptor beta chains in this list originate from one sample, sequenced in a study of prognosis after radiotherapy for stage I lung cancer. Template was genomic DNA; TCR beta CDR3 amplified in two multiplex PCR rounds. Primers specific to each TRBV and TRBJ gene drove first-round PCR. Via MiXCR, TCRdb re-called the multiplex PCR reads, giving one row per CDR3 protein. The sample comprises approximately 41,000 distinct CDR3 sequences, roughly 24% of which are singletons, and less than 30% rests with the top ten. The starting material was PBMCs, obtained before or after stereotactic body radiation therapy (not recorded which). Receptor source: a donor over 45 with non-small cell lung cancer.

This clonotype was recorded at least ten times. The chain combines TRBV30 with TRBJ1-2, with D possibly being TRBD1 (5 bases). CDR1 and CDR2 (germline): GTSNPN, SVGIG (reference sequence). Trimming cost V 5 bases and J 7 bases, with 14 bases left between them. This CDR3 comprises 12 residues. The CDR3 here is CAWRPPQGGYTF. The CDR3, as DNA: TGTGCCTGGCGACCCCCCCAGGGTGGCTACACCTTC.

This clonotype was picked up many times. The V call is TRBV2, the J call TRBJ2-5, with D perhaps TRBD2 (6 bases). V was clipped by 7 bases and J by 4 bases, with 16 bases between them. There are 14 residues in the CDR3. The germline CDR1 and CDR2 sequences are SNHLY and FYNNEI. The CDR3 reads CASTEGLHRETQYF. The CDR3 nucleotides are TGTGCCAGCACCGAGGGACTGCACCGAGAGACCCAGTACTTC.

This clonotype was seen ten or more times. The chain is built from TRBV5-1 and TRBJ1-4; the match to TRBD1 covers 10 bases. V was pared by 5 bases and J by 6 bases, with 10 bases of the junction left unmatched. Germline CDR1 SGHRS, CDR2 YFSETQ. The CDR3 has 16 amino acids. The CDR3 DNA reads as TGCGCCAGCAGTCCACCTTCCGGGACAGGGGATGAAAAACTGTTTTTT. Translating gives CASSPPSGTGDEKLFF.

The rearrangement links TRBV13 to TRBJ2-4; D perhaps matches TRBD1 (6 bases). V was pared by 5 bases and J by 5 bases, with 19 bases between. The CDR3 length is 16 residues. CDR1 is PRHDT and CDR2 is FYEKMQ in the germline V gene (reference sequence). The chain's CDR3 is CASSPRTTQGQNIQYF. As DNA, the CDR3 is TGTGCCAGCAGCCCTAGGACCACCCAGGGGCAAAACATTCAGTACTTC.

This clonotype was seen many times. V is TRBV20-1 and J is TRBJ2-7; 8 bases are shared with TRBD1. Unmatched junction bases numbered 6, after V lost 2 bases and J lost 3 bases. Germline lookup yields CDR1 DFQATT and CDR2 SNEGSKA (reference sequence). The CDR3 runs to 14 residues. CDR3 loop: CSARPSTGDYEQYF. DNA of the CDR3: TGCAGTGCTAGACCATCGACAGGGGACTACGAGCAGTACTTC.

Regarding this clonotype: Only one base separates this from a far larger clonotype, so it likely reflects a read error. The rearrangement links TRBV6-4 to TRBJ2-2; 8 bases match TRBD2. Germline loops: CDR1 MRHNA, CDR2 SNTAGT. V lost 3 bases and J lost 1; bases outside the gene matches: 13. This CDR3 spans 19 amino acids. The CDR3 DNA reads as TGTGCCAGCAGTGAGCCGGCACTAGCGGCTAGGGGGAACACCGGGGAGCTGTTTTTT. This gives the protein CASSEPALAARGNTGELFF.

A few counts support this clonotype. V and J are TRBV29-1 and TRBJ2-1; the D is unclear. V was shortened by 4 bases and J by 9 bases, with 16 bases between the two germline ends. The CDR3 has 13 amino acids. The V gene's germline CDR1 is SQVTM and CDR2 ANQGSEA. CDR3 DNA: TGCAGCGTTGTCCCTGATGGAGACGTTGAGCAGTTCTTC. It yields the protein CSVVPDGDVEQFF.

The sample holds many counts of this clonotype. This chain joins TRBV20-1 and TRBJ1-1, with D perhaps TRBD1 (5 bases). CDR3 length: 12 amino acids. The germline V and J ends were trimmed by 4 bases and 5 bases, with 11 bases remaining between them. CDR1 DFQATT and CDR2 SNEGSKA come from the germline V gene (reference sequence). CDR3 region: CSATHGGTEAFF. CDR3 nucleotide sequence: TGCAGTGCTACACACGGGGGGACTGAAGCTTTCTTT.

Only a few counts were recorded for this clonotype. A much larger clone lies a single base off, so this may be a read error. CDR3 sequence reads: CASSFLTGTVPNTEVFF. In DNA, the CDR3 is TGTGCCAGCAGTTTCCTGACCGGGACAGTCCCCAACACTGAAGTTTTCTTT. The chain is built from TRBV6-9 and TRBJ1-1, with TRBD1 matching over 7 bases. CDR3 length: 17 residues. Germline assignment: CDR1 MNHGY and CDR2 SVAAGI.

Ten or more counts support this clonotype. The genes are TRBV27 and TRBJ1-4; TRBD1 matches 9 bases. There are 15 residues in the CDR3. CDR1 and CDR2 from the germline V gene are MNHEY and SMNVEV (reference sequence). J was trimmed by 8 bases and V by 5 bases; bases with no gene match: 9. The CDR3 spells CASSLSGTGFEKLFF. Here the CDR3 DNA reads TGTGCCAGCAGTCTCTCGGGGACAGGGTTCGAAAAACTGTTTTTT. The complete variable domain, with remaining parts taken from reference TRBV27 and TRBJ1-4, reads EAQVTQNPRYLITVTGKKLTVTCSQNMNHEYMSWYRQDPGLGLRQIYYSMNVEVTDKGDVPEGYKVSRKEKRNFPLILESPSPNQTSLYFCASSLSGTGFEKLFFGSGTQLSVL.

This clonotype was seen repeatedly, ten times or more. The genes are TRBV4-1 and TRBJ1-2, with 9 bases aligning to TRBD1. The CDR3 extends over 13 amino acids. CDR1 MGHRA and CDR2 YSYEKL come from the germline V gene. The junction had 7 bases not matched to a gene; V was cut back by 4 bases and J by 10 bases. CDR3 region: CASSPRDRVDYTF. CDR3 in DNA: TGCGCCAGCAGCCCCAGGGACAGGGTAGACTACACCTTC.

In the case of this clonotype: A junction boundary mismatches the germline segment, possibly from a read error. This chain uses TRBV6-1 with TRBJ2-2, with 10 bases fitting TRBD2. The germline CDR1 and CDR2 sequences are MNHNS and SASEGT. This CDR3 contains 19 residues. DNA of the CDR3: TGTGCCAGTAGTGAGCCGGGACTAGCGTCTAGGGGGAACACCGGGGAGCTGTTTTTT. Its translation is CASSEPGLASRGNTGELFF.

This clonotype was counted many times. The gene calls are TRBV5-1 and TRBJ2-3; TRBD2 agrees at 14 bases. Germline CDR1 is SGHRS and CDR2 is YFSETQ. The CDR3 is made up of 17 amino acids. V was pared by 0 bases and J by 5 bases, with 5 bases of the junction left unmatched. As DNA, the CDR3 is TGCGCCAGCAGCTTGGCGACTAGCGGGGGGGCCCGAGATACGCAGTATTTT. This sequence encodes CASSLATSGGARDTQYF.

This clonotype appeared many times. The chain links TRBV6-1 to TRBJ2-1; 8 nucleotides line up with TRBD2. The J segment lost 7 bases and the V segment lost 7 bases, leaving 6 bases of the junction unmatched. CDR1 is MNHNS, CDR2 SASEGT, per germline. The CDR3 loop spans 13 amino acids. The CDR3 sequence: CASTSGFGNEQFF. CDR3 DNA sequence: TGTGCCAGCACTAGCGGGTTTGGGAATGAGCAGTTCTTC.

This clonotype was counted ten times or more. The DNA of the CDR3 is TGTGCCAGCAGCCAAAATCAAGGGGCGTCGGGGAAGCCCCAGCATTTT. Its translation: CASSQNQGASGKPQHF. The chain carries TRBV2 and TRBJ1-5, with a possible D match to TRBD1 (5 bases). The ends were cut back, 6 bases at V and 8 bases at J, with 23 bases in the middle. CDR1 SNHLY and CDR2 FYNNEI come from the germline V gene. The CDR3 covers 16 residues. Full variable domain (missing parts from reference TRBV2 and TRBJ1-5): EPEVTQTPSHQVTQMGQEVILRCVPISNHLYFYWYRQILGQKVEFLVSFYNNEISEKSEIFDDQFSVERPDGSNFTLKIRSTKLEDSAMYFCASSQNQGASGKPQHFGDGTRLSIL.

This clonotype was recorded at least ten times. The chain carries TRBV20-1 and TRBJ2-7; 7 bases are shared with TRBD2. Germline assignment: CDR1 DFQATT and CDR2 SNEGSKA (reference sequence). With V trimmed by 4 bases and J by 6 bases, 9 bases remained unmatched. CDR3 length equals 13 residues. DNA of the CDR3: TGCAGTGCTATTGTGGGAGGGCTTTCCGAGCAGTACTTC. It encodes CSAIVGGLSEQYF.

The table lists this clonotype with many counts. This sequence joins TRBV2 and TRBJ1-6; 7 bases agree with TRBD1. V was clipped by 3 bases and J by 8 bases; unmatched bases: 10. Germline V CDR1 and CDR2: SNHLY, FYNNEI. This CDR3 spans 16 amino acids. The CDR3 DNA follows: TGTGCCAGCAGTGATCTCGAGGGGGCCGATGATTCACCCCTCCACTTT. This codes for CASSDLEGADDSPLHF.